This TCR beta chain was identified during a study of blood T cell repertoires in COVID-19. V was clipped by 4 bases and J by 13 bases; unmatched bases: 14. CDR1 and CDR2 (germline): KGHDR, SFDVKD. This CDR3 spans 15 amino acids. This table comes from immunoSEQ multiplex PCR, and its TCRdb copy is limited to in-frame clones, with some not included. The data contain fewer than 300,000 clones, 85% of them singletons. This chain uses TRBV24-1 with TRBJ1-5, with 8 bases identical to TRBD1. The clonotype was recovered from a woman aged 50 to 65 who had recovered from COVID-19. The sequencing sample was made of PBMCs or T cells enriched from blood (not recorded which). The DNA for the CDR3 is TGTGCCACCAGTGACCCCGCAGGGGGCAAATCAGCTCAGCATTTT. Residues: CATSDPAGGKSAQHF.